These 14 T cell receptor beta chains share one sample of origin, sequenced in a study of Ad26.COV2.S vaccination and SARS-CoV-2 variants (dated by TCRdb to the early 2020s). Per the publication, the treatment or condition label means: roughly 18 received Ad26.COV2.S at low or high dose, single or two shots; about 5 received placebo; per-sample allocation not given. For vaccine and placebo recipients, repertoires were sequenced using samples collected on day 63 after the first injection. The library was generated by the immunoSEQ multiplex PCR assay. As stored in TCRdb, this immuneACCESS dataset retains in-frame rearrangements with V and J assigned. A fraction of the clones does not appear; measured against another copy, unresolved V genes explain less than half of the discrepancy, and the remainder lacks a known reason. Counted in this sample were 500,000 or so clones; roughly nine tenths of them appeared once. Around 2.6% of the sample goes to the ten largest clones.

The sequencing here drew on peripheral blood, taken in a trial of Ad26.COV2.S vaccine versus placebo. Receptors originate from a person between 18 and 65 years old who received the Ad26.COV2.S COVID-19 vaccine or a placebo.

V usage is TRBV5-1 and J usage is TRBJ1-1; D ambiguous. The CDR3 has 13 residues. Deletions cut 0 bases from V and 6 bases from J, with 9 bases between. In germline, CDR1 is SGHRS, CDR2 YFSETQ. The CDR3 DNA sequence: TGCGCCAGCAGCTTGGGGGGAGATGCTGAAGCTTTCTTT. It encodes CASSLGGDAEAFF.

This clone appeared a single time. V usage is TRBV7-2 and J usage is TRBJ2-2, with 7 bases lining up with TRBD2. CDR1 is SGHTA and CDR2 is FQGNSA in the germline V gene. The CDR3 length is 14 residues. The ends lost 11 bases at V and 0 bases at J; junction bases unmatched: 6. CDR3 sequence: CASQRGSNTGELFF. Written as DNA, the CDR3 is TGTGCCTCACAGCGGGGATCGAACACCGGGGAGCTGTTTTTT.

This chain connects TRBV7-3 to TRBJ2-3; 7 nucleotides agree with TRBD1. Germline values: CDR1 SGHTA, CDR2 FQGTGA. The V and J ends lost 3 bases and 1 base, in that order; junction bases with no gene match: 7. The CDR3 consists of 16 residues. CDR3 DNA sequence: TGTGCCAGCAGCTTTTCACAGGGGAAACGCACAGATACGCAGTATTTT. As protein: CASSFSQGKRTDTQYF.

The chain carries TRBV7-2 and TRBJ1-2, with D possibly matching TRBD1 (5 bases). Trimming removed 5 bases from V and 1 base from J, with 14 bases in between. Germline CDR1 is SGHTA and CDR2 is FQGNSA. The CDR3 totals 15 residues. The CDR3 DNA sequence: TGTGCCAGCAGCCCTACGAGGCAGGGTAACTATGGCTACACCTTC. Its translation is CASSPTRQGNYGYTF.

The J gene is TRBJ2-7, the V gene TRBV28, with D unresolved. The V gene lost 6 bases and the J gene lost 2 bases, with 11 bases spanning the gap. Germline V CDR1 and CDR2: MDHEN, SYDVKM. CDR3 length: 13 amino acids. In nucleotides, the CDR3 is TGTGCCAGCAGCACAAGACAAGCCTACGAGCAGTACTTC. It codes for CASSTRQAYEQYF.

This CDR3 reads CASSSQGAYTEAFF. CDR3 in DNA: TGTGCCAGCAGCTCACAGGGGGCGTACACTGAAGCTTTCTTT. This sequence joins TRBV7-9 and TRBJ1-1; TRBD1 matches 9 bases. From germline, CDR1 is SEHNR and CDR2 FQNEAQ (reference sequence). The CDR3 is made up of 14 amino acids. V shed 4 bases and J 3 bases; nucleotides not matched to a gene: 3.

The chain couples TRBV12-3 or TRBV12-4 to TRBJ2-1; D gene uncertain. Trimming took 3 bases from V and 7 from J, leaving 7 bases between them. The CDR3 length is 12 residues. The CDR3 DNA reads TGTGCCAGCAGTTTTTCGTGGAATGAGCAGTTCTTC. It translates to CASSFSWNEQFF.

In DNA form, the CDR3 reads TGTGCCAGCAGAAGGGACAGGGGTATTTTGGGGGGCTACGAGCAGTACTTC. Translated, it gives CASRRDRGILGGYEQYF. The chain is built from TRBV28 and TRBJ2-7, with 10 nucleotides matching TRBD1. The J segment lost 3 bases and the V segment lost 6 bases, leaving 14 bases of the junction unmatched. Germline loops: CDR1 MDHEN, CDR2 SYDVKM. The CDR3 sequence is 17 residues long.

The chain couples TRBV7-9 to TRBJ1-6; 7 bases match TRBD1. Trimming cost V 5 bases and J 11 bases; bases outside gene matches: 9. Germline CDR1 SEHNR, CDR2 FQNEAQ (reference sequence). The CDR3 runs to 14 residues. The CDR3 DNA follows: TGTGCCAGCAGCCGCAGGGGGTTTTGGGCACCCCTCCACTTT. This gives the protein CASSRRGFWAPLHF. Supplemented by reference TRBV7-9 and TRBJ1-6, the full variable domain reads DTGVSQNPRHKITKRGQNVTFRCDPISEHNRLYWYRQTLGQGPEFLTYFQNEAQLEKSRLLSDRFSAERPKGSFSTLEIQRTEQGDSAMYLCASSRRGFWAPLHFGNGTRLTVT.

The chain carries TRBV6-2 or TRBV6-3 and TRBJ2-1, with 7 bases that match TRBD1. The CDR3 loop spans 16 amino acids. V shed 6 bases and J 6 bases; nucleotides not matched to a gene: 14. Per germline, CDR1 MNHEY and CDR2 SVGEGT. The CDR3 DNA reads TGTGCCAGCAGCCATCACGACAGGGCCCCTTCCAATGAGCAGTTCTTC. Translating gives CASSHHDRAPSNEQFF.

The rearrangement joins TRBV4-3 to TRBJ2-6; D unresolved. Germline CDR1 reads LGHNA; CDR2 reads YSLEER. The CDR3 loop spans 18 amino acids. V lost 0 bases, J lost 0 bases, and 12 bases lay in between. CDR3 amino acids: CASSQDLLRPSGANVLTF. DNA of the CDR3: TGCGCCAGCAGCCAAGATCTTTTACGGCCCTCTGGGGCCAACGTCCTGACTTTC.

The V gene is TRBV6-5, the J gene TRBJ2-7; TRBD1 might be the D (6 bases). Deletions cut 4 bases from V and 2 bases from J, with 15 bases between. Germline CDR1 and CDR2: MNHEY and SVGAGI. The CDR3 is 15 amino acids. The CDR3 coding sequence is TGTGCCAGCAGTTCTCAGGGGCACGTCACCTACGAGCAGTACTTC. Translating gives CASSSQGHVTYEQYF.

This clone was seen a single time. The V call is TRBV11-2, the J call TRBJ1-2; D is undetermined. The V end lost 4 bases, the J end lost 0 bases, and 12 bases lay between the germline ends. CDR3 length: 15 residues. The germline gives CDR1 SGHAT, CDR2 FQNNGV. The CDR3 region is CASSSLRRANYGYTF. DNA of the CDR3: TGTGCCAGCAGCTCGCTACGGAGAGCTAACTATGGCTACACCTTC.

CDR3 region: CASSAFGTSNYGYTF. CDR3 in DNA: TGTGCCAGCAGCGCCTTCGGGACGTCAAACTATGGCTACACCTTC. V and J are TRBV9 and TRBJ1-2, with D possibly TRBD1 on 5 matching bases. The V and J ends lost 3 bases and 2 bases respectively, with 14 bases between them. Germline lookup yields CDR1 SGDLS and CDR2 YYNGEE. The CDR3 runs 15 residues.